Here is one T cell receptor beta chain with its context. Antigen specificity is unknown. This entry belongs to a study of monozygotic twins with inflammatory bowel disease. General observations from the study: On the inverse Simpson index, IBD patients scored lower for TCRbeta diversity than healthy co-twins.

Making each TCR library took roughly 3,400 ng of total RNA. Researchers ran eight separate cDNA reactions for each sample. Nested PCRs (about 15 and 9 cycles, two total) were applied to TCRalpha and TCRbeta cDNA. After re-calling the 5' RACE reads, TCRdb lists one entry per CDR3 protein, DNA absent. The sample has some 210,000 distinct CDR3 sequences. The germline V gene encodes CDR1 SNHLY and CDR2 FYNNEI. This CDR3 is 15 amino acids long. The receptor was derived from a human donor with ulcerative colitis or Crohn's disease, or a healthy co-twin of an affected twin (not recorded which). Sequencing input: blood. This sequence joins TRBV2 and TRBJ2-3; TCRdb designates TRBD1, a call that cannot be tested without DNA. The CDR3 spells CASLGDRTSTDTQYF.